Detailed here is one T cell receptor beta chain. Only in-frame clones appear in the TCRdb table, and some are missing; sequencing was by immunoSEQ multiplex PCR. The sample comprises a few hundred thousand clones, less than 95% of which are singletons, and under 0.7% rests with the top ten. The CDR3 is 16 residues long. The ends lost 3 bases at V and 1 base at J; junction bases unmatched: 2. CDR1 is SGHAT and CDR2 is FQDESV in the germline V gene (reference sequence). These data come from a study of blood T cell repertoires in COVID-19. Turning to the study itself: Spain, Italy and the United States supplied samples that represented acute and convalescent COVID-19. From T cells, B-cell-depleted T cells, or PBMCs came the material, which was cDNA or gDNA.

Participant ages covered roughly 18 to 89 years across approximately 25 US areas. Which cohort a participant joined came from the clinical history participants gave. This chain joins TRBV11-1 and TRBJ2-5, with TRBD2 matching 13 bases. This clonotype was obtained from a young man who had recovered from COVID-19. Material: PBMCs or T cells enriched from blood (not recorded which). CDR3 nucleotides: TGTGCCAGCAGCTTGGGGACTAGCGGGACCCAAGAGACCCAGTACTTC. Protein: CASSLGTSGTQETQYF.